The sequence of this T cell receptor beta chain was determined in a study of blood T cell repertoires in COVID-19. The assay was immunoSEQ multiplex PCR, and TCRdb's table has in-frame clones only and misses some. Among some 140,000 clones, about 86% were seen once, and the ten largest hold about 2.2%. This clone was observed once. Germline CDR1 is LNHDA and CDR2 is SQIVND (reference sequence). The CDR3 contains 14 residues. Trimming cost V 3 bases and J 7 bases; bases outside gene matches: 4. Residents of under 25 US areas, aged roughly 18 to 89 years, made up the participants. Categorization into cohorts depended on clinical history that participants reported.

The chain recombines TRBV19 with TRBJ2-4, with 9 bases identical to TRBD1. Sequencing input: PBMCs or T cells enriched from blood (not recorded which). The TCR sequence derives from a man aged 35 to 55 with acute COVID-19. CDR3 DNA sequence: TGTGCCAGTAGTATCTCCGGGACAGGGAACATTCAGTACTTC. This translates into CASSISGTGNIQYF.